These 14 T cell receptor beta chains were all obtained from the same sample, sequenced in a study of blood T cell repertoires in COVID-19. The protocol was immunoSEQ multiplex PCR, while the TCRdb copy is restricted to in-frame clones and leaves out a portion. The table lists about 180,000 clones, 80% of them singletons. Sample: PBMCs or T cells enriched from blood (not recorded which). All receptors come from a man between 60 and 70 years old who had been exposed to COVID-19.

Here the CDR3 DNA reads TGTGCCAGCGGTGGGGCAACCTACGAGCAGTACTTC. This sequence encodes CASGGATYEQYF. V and J are TRBV28 and TRBJ2-7, with D maybe TRBD1 (5 bases). CDR3 size: 12 residues. CDR1 MDHEN and CDR2 SYDVKM come from the germline V gene. V was shortened by 8 bases and J by 2 bases, with 10 bases between the two germline ends. The full variable domain, with the rest looked up from reference TRBV28 and TRBJ2-7, is DVKVTQSSRYLVKRTGEKVFLECVQDMDHENMFWYRQDPGLGLRLIYFSYDVKMKEKGDIPEGYSVSREKKERFSLILESASTNQTSMYLCASGGATYEQYFGPGTRLTVT.

This rearrangement joins TRBV7-9 to TRBJ2-7; no definite D call. CDR3 length equals 13 residues. Trimming pared 1 base from V and 4 bases from J, leaving 8 bases between. Germline assignment: CDR1 SEHNR and CDR2 FQNEAQ (reference sequence). The DNA of the CDR3 is TGTGCCAGCAGCTTAGTCAGATCATACGAGCAGTACTTC. It yields the protein CASSLVRSYEQYF.

Regarding this clone: This sample includes further DNA sequences coding for the same CDR3. This chain joins TRBV4-3 and TRBJ1-2; D ambiguous. The CDR3 runs 13 residues. Germline CDR1 reads LGHNA; CDR2 reads YSLEER. V gave up 1 base and J gave up 6 bases, with 9 bases separating them. The CDR3 sequence: CASSQGYRDGYTF. The CDR3 bases are TGCGCCAGCAGCCAAGGTTACAGAGATGGCTACACCTTC.

The rearrangement uses TRBV28 and TRBJ2-3; 11 nucleotides align to TRBD2. The ends lost 4 bases at V and 0 bases at J; junction bases unmatched: 3. The CDR3 has 16 amino acids. Germline-derived CDR1 and CDR2 are MDHEN and SYDVKM. Written as DNA, the CDR3 is TGTGCCAGCAGTTCATGGACTAGCGGGAGCACAGATACGCAGTATTTT. This translates into CASSSWTSGSTDTQYF. Full variable domain (missing parts from reference TRBV28 and TRBJ2-3): DVKVTQSSRYLVKRTGEKVFLECVQDMDHENMFWYRQDPGLGLRLIYFSYDVKMKEKGDIPEGYSVSREKKERFSLILESASTNQTSMYLCASSSWTSGSTDTQYFGPGTRLTVL.

This chain links TRBV27 with TRBJ1-2; D may be TRBD1 (6 bases). V was clipped by 3 bases and J by 4 bases, with 12 bases between them. CDR1 is MNHEY and CDR2 is SMNVEV in the germline V gene (reference sequence). The CDR3 has 14 amino acids. The CDR3 coding sequence is TGTGCCAGCAGTTTTCTCCAGGGGTCCTATGGCTACACCTTC. This encodes CASSFLQGSYGYTF.

A single count supports this clone. The chain recombines TRBV19 with TRBJ2-3; 8 nucleotides line up with TRBD1. The CDR3 has 16 residues. Looked up from germline, CDR1 is LNHDA and CDR2 is SQIVND (reference sequence). J lost 1 base, V lost 1 base, and 4 bases had no gene match. The CDR3 DNA follows: TGTGCCAGTAGTATAGCACCGGGACAGGGCACAGATACGCAGTATTTT. Protein sequence: CASSIAPGQGTDTQYF.

This rearrangement joins TRBV28 to TRBJ1-2; TRBD1 is a possible D gene (5 bases). Germline CDR1 MDHEN, CDR2 SYDVKM. V was shortened by 8 bases and J by 5 bases, with 18 bases between the two germline ends. The CDR3 is 14 residues long. CDR3 DNA: TGTGCCAGCCGGGGGGTCAGCCTGGGATATGGCTACACCTTC. This translates into CASRGVSLGYGYTF.

V gene TRBV6-5 combines with J gene TRBJ1-1, with 8 positions matching TRBD1. The CDR3 runs to 14 residues. Germline V gives CDR1 MNHEY, CDR2 SVGAGI. V dropped 5 bases and J dropped 5; count of bases not matched to a gene: 7. CDR3 protein: CASSLQGAGTEAFF. The CDR3 nucleotides are TGTGCCAGCAGTCTCCAGGGGGCGGGAACTGAAGCTTTCTTT.

V is TRBV6-5 and J is TRBJ1-1; 7 bases align to TRBD1. Germline trimming cut 4 bases from V and 6 bases from J; bases unmatched to any gene: 11. The CDR3 is 15 amino acids. Germline assignment: CDR1 MNHEY and CDR2 SVGAGI. CDR3 loop: CASSSQQGRRAEAFF. The CDR3 coding sequence is TGTGCCAGCAGTTCTCAACAGGGGAGGAGAGCTGAAGCTTTCTTT.

The chain links TRBV6-5 to TRBJ2-7, with TRBD2 matching 11 bases. This CDR3 has 14 residues. Germline CDR1 MNHEY, CDR2 SVGAGI. The V segment lost 6 bases and the J segment 5 bases; nucleotides outside the gene matches: 6. The CDR3 is CASSRTSGGDEQYF. The CDR3, as DNA: TGTGCCAGCAGCAGAACTAGCGGGGGCGACGAGCAGTACTTC.

The chain combines TRBV6-6 with TRBJ1-5; tentative D call: TRBD1 (6 bases). Germline V lookup: CDR1 MNHNY, CDR2 SVGAGI (reference sequence). The length of the CDR3 is 13 residues. The V end was cut by 5 bases, the J end by 11 bases, with 16 bases between. CDR3 in amino acids: CASSKGGGRAQHF. CDR3 DNA sequence: TGTGCCAGCAGTAAGGGGGGGGGTCGGGCCCAGCATTTT.

The chain joins TRBV24-1 to TRBJ1-1; D perhaps matches TRBD1 (5 bases). V was clipped by 4 bases and J by 1 base, with 12 bases between them. Germline V lookup: CDR1 KGHDR, CDR2 SFDVKD. The CDR3 runs to 15 residues. CDR3 sequence reads: CATSDPRGGNTEAFF. The CDR3 DNA sequence: TGTGCCACCAGTGACCCCCGCGGGGGGAACACTGAAGCTTTCTTT.

The chain couples TRBV13 to TRBJ2-2, with 10 positions matching TRBD2. Per germline, CDR1 PRHDT and CDR2 FYEKMQ (reference sequence). The CDR3 loop spans 17 amino acids. Germline trimming cut 4 bases from V and 7 bases from J; bases unmatched to any gene: 12. The CDR3 region is CASSSNLLAGVGGELFF. CDR3 nucleotides: TGTGCCAGCAGCTCGAACCTGCTAGCGGGAGTTGGCGGGGAGCTGTTTTTT.

J is TRBJ2-5 and V is TRBV14; D not certain. CDR3 length: 14 residues. Germline V gives CDR1 SGHDN, CDR2 FVKESK. Trimming took 1 base from V and 4 from J, leaving 10 bases between them. CDR3 coding DNA: TGTGCCAGCAGCCAAGTATTGACGGGAGAGACCCAGTACTTC. Amino acids: CASSQVLTGETQYF. The whole variable domain, filled in from reference TRBV14 and TRBJ2-5, reads EAGVTQFPSHSVIEKGQTVTLRCDPISGHDNLYWYRRVMGKEIKFLLHFVKESKQDESGMPNNRFLAERTGGTYSTLKVQPAELEDSGVYFCASSQVLTGETQYFGPGTRLLVL.